The rows below give T cell receptor beta chains drawn from one sample of a study of cytomegalovirus exposure and HLA in healthy donors. TCRdb's copy holds only in-frame clones and misses some; the assay was immunoSEQ multiplex PCR. The sample has hundreds of thousands of clones; approximately 88% are singletons. The sequencing sample was made of PBMCs. The receptors here all came from a woman in her twenties or thirties in good health and CMV-seropositive. CDR3s include the opening cysteine and the closing phenylalanine or tryptophan. The order of the fields is V gene, J gene, CDR3 protein.

>TRBV6-5|TRBJ1-2
CASSYERDGTFYGYTF
>TRBV6-5|TRBJ1-2
CASSTPGSYGYTF
>TRBV4-2|TRBJ2-7
CASSQEIDRASSYEQYF
>TRBV7-2|TRBJ2-1
CASSPDWSSYNEQFF
>TRBV2|TRBJ2-1
CASKPGRFF
>TRBV28|TRBJ2-3
CASSTRGTDTQYF
>TRBV4-1|TRBJ2-1
CASSQGLWQGATGNEQFF
>TRBV10-1|TRBJ2-7
CASSEGRGTYEQYF
>TRBV27|TRBJ1-5
CASSLSSPEPNQPQHF
>TRBV10-2|TRBJ2-1
CASSPIGLADYNEQFF
>TRBV7-2|TRBJ1-5
CASSLGQPQHF
>TRBV15|TRBJ2-7
CATRDITSEGTYEQYF
>TRBV2|TRBJ1-2
CASTTGGVYGYTF
>TRBV11-3|TRBJ2-7
CASSFAPGTANYEQYF
>TRBV2|TRBJ1-5
CASSEGWSNQPQHF
>TRBV18|TRBJ2-1
CASSTGGGNEQFF
>TRBV2|TRBJ1-4
CASSMGTINEKLFF
>TRBV5-6|TRBJ1-1
CASSLGRGIDTEAFF
>TRBV5-1|TRBJ1-2
CASSEPSYGGYGYTF
>TRBV7-8|TRBJ2-7
CASSVNGIWTYEQYF
>TRBV11-2|TRBJ1-1
CASSETMGPPLNTEAFF
>TRBV6-6|TRBJ2-7
CASRRGQESSYEQYF
>TRBV6-5|TRBJ2-5
CASSYGRGVRETQYF
>TRBV6-5|TRBJ2-1
CASSYRPVDEQFF
>TRBV5-1|TRBJ1-1
CASSLVRGEAFF
>TRBV4-3|TRBJ1-4
CASSPKPGQLEKLFF
>TRBV28|TRBJ1-2
CASSSGVRGYTF
>TRBV11-3|TRBJ2-1
CASSPDTSGKYNEQFF
>TRBV6-5|TRBJ1-1
CASSRGQALNTEAFF
>TRBV6-1|TRBJ1-2
CASSELRGHYGYTF
>TRBV2|TRBJ1-1
CASSEQGAGVVAFF
>TRBV5-4|TRBJ2-1
CASSAGTSEINEQFF
>TRBV7-8|TRBJ1-5
CASSDGGQPQHF
>TRBV29-1|TRBJ1-2
CSVVSGTTYGYTF
>TRBV5-4|TRBJ2-3
CASRSDTNTDTQYF
>TRBV2|TRBJ2-2
CATQQGAVATGELFF
>TRBV11-2|TRBJ2-3
CASSSSTDTQYF
>TRBV4-1|TRBJ2-7
CASSQADFYEQYF
>TRBV28|TRBJ1-5
CASRSLGYQPQHF
>TRBV4-1|TRBJ1-4
CASSHRQGTNEKLFF
>TRBV9|TRBJ1-2
CASSLNRDGIYGYTF
>TRBV5-6|TRBJ2-1
CASQRGDRDSDEQFF
>TRBV11-2|TRBJ1-1
CASSLFGGSTEAFF
>TRBV9|TRBJ1-3
CASSPTGTGNTIYF
>TRBV5-1|TRBJ2-1
CASSLGVGANNEQFF
>TRBV28|TRBJ2-6
CASTDSSGANVLTF
>TRBV6-4|TRBJ1-1
CASSDGGQTEAFF
>TRBV15|TRBJ2-5
CATSRDSLAGKYF
>TRBV28|TRBJ1-2
CASSREGYGYTF
>TRBV6-1|TRBJ1-2
CASNILGGYTF
>TRBV18|TRBJ1-5
CASSSSTGFSNQPQHF
>TRBV25-1|TRBJ2-7
CASSEPLAGGPHEQYF
>TRBV6-5|TRBJ1-2
CASSYKISGGGYTF
>TRBV6-1|TRBJ1-2
CASTGTLYGYTF
>TRBV9|TRBJ1-4
CASSAWTGGGEKLFF
>TRBV7-2|TRBJ2-7
CASSFGTGIYEQYF
>TRBV27|TRBJ1-2
CASSLGGGVGYTF
>TRBV2|TRBJ1-1
CASSAGTGVTEAFF